Listed here is a single T cell receptor beta chain. The antigen is undetermined. Profiled with immunoSEQ multiplex PCR; TCRdb holds only in-frame clones, not every one. The sample shows approximately 2.1 million clones, approximately 93% of them seen only once. The sample comes from a study of shared clonotypes between healthy human individuals. Whole-study results and caveats: Sequencing depth was expected to affect clonotype sharing among donors. Clonotypes which were not shared had lower generation probabilities than clonotypes that all four donors shared. The study sampled only blood, and tissue repertoires likely differ.

After removal of 4 bases from V and 5 bases from J, the junction contained 6 bases not matched to a gene. Germline CDR1 is SGHRS and CDR2 is YFSETQ. The CDR3 is 14 residues long. Material: naive CD4+ T cells from PBMCs. Subset noted: CD45RA+ positively selected. The source of this sequence is a man aged 18 to 29 in good health. Some clones in this sample may be carry-over from other donors' samples. V is TRBV5-1 and J is TRBJ2-7; 10 bases agree with TRBD2. The CDR3 is CASSSGTSANEQYF. The CDR3 DNA follows: TGCGCCAGCAGCAGCGGGACTAGCGCCAACGAGCAGTACTTC.